This is a list of T cell receptor beta chains from one sample in a study of T-cell reconstitution after alpha-beta-depleted transplantation in children. Each CDR3 protein is one row after TCRdb ran MiXCR on the PCR reads. The table lists 200,000 or so distinct CDR3 sequences, 5% to 7.5% of them singletons, with about 4.4% in the top ten. The input for sequencing was PBMCs, taken before TCRalphabeta/CD19-depleted stem cell transplant. All receptors derive from a girl under three years old with combined immunodeficiency, due to receive a stem cell transplant. CDR3s include the opening cysteine and the closing phenylalanine or tryptophan. A D gene is named only where the DNA matches it firmly. Clone sizes are given selectively: once, few, many, or a class where the clone is expanded.

abundance	v_gene	j_gene	d_gene	CDR3nt	CDR3aa
few	TRBV7-2	TRBJ2-7	-	TGTGCCAGCAGCTTAGTAAGCTGGGGCCTATACGAGCAGTACTTC	CASSLVSWGLYEQYF
many	TRBV12-3/TRBV12-4	TRBJ2-7	-	TGTGCCAGCAGTTTACTAGCACGCTACGAGCAGTACTTC	CASSLLARYEQYF
-	TRBV29-1	TRBJ2-1	TRBD2	TGCAGCGTTATACTAGCGGGAGAAAATGAGCAGTTCTTC	CSVILAGENEQFF
many	TRBV11-2	TRBJ2-7	-	TGTGCCAGCAGCACCCCACTAGCCCCGACCCTTTACGAGCAGTACTTC	CASSTPLAPTLYEQYF
-	TRBV7-8	TRBJ2-7	TRBD1	TGTGCCAGCAGCTTAGGCAGGGGGCTCCGCTCCGGGCAGTACTTC	CASSLGRGLRSGQYF
many	TRBV27	TRBJ2-7	-	TGTGCCAGCAGTTATTTTGTGGGCTACGAGCAGTACTTC	CASSYFVGYEQYF
few	TRBV20-1	TRBJ1-1	-	TGCAGTGCTAGTGAGCCACCAGGAGCTTTCTTT	CSASEPPGAFF
many	TRBV5-1	TRBJ2-4	-	TGCGCCAGCAGCCAGGATACGTGGAACATTCAGTACTTC	CASSQDTWNIQYF
few	TRBV4-1	TRBJ2-2	-	TGCGCCAGCAGCCAAGCGGAACTAGGGAACACCGGGGAGCTGTTTTTT	CASSQAELGNTGELFF
many	TRBV7-2	TRBJ2-3	-	TGTGCCAGCAGCTTAGGAGGGCCAGGACTCACAGATACGCAGTATTTT	CASSLGGPGLTDTQYF
many	TRBV7-7	TRBJ2-5	TRBD2	TGTGCTAGCAGCTTAGTGGCTATGCTAGCGGGAGAGGAGGGAGAGACCCAGTACTTC	CASSLVAMLAGEEGETQYF
many	TRBV7-3	TRBJ2-5	-	TGTGCCAGCAGCTTCCTTGGAGGGAGAGGGAGGGAGACCCAGTACTTC	CASSFLGGRGRETQYF
many	TRBV12-5	TRBJ2-2	-	TGTGCTAGTGGTCCTAACACCGGGGAGCTGTTTTTT	CASGPNTGELFF
many	TRBV21-1	TRBJ2-1	-	TGTGCGGGGGGCTATGTGGATGAGCAGTTCTTC	CAGGYVDEQFF
many	TRBV29-1	TRBJ2-1	-	TGCAGCGTTGAGGACAGTCCTCCTTTGAATGAGCAGTTCTTC	CSVEDSPPLNEQFF
many	TRBV29-1	TRBJ2-2	-	TGCAGCGTTGAAGAGTTGAGGGACACCGGGGAGCTGTTTTTT	CSVEELRDTGELFF
many	TRBV11-2	TRBJ2-7	-	TGTGCCAGCAGCTACCCGACAGGCGGGTGGGAGCAGTACTTC	CASSYPTGGWEQYF
many	TRBV5-1	TRBJ2-1	TRBD2	TGCGCCAGCAGCTTGGGTCCACTAGCGGGGGACACCGACAATGAGCAGTTCTTC	CASSLGPLAGDTDNEQFF
few	TRBV6-2/TRBV6-3	TRBJ2-4	-	TGTGCCAGCAGTTACTCCCCGCTTCTAGCCAAAAACATTCAGTACTTC	CASSYSPLLAKNIQYF
many	TRBV28	TRBJ2-1	TRBD2	TGTGCCAGCAGCCCGTCACTAGCGGGATACGGTGAGCAGTTCTTC	CASSPSLAGYGEQFF
many	TRBV12-3/TRBV12-4	TRBJ2-7	TRBD2	TGTGCCAGCAGGTTTAGCGGGGGAGCTCACTACGAGCAGTACTTC	CASRFSGGAHYEQYF
-	TRBV20-1	TRBJ1-4	TRBD1	TGCAGTGCTAGAGAGCCAGGGGGGGCTAATGAAAAACTGTTTTTT	CSAREPGGANEKLFF
few	TRBV29-1	TRBJ2-5	-	TGCAGCGTCGCGTGGGGGGGCGCGGGGACCCAGTACTTC	CSVAWGGAGTQYF
many	TRBV4-2	TRBJ2-3	-	TGTGCCAGCAGCCTCTCCCCCGGCGCCCTAGGCACAGATACGCAGTATTTT	CASSLSPGALGTDTQYF
many	TRBV29-1	TRBJ2-7	-	TGCAGCGTTGAGGTGGGTGGGAACGAGCAGTACTTC	CSVEVGGNEQYF
many	TRBV12-3/TRBV12-4	TRBJ1-1	-	TGTGCCAGCACCTTAAACACTGAAGCTTTCTTT	CASTLNTEAFF
many	TRBV29-1	TRBJ2-7	-	TGCAGCGTTGGCGGAGCTTCCTACGAGCAGTACTTC	CSVGGASYEQYF
many	TRBV20-1	TRBJ2-7	-	TGCAGTGCTAGGCTTGGCCTCCACGAGCAGTACTTC	CSARLGLHEQYF
many	TRBV18	TRBJ2-3	-	TGTGCCAGCTCACCAAGGGTCTCAGCCACGCAGTATTTT	CASSPRVSATQYF
many	TRBV19	TRBJ2-7	-	TGTGCCAGCTGGGGTCCCGATATCCCTCTCTACGAGCAGTACTTC	CASWGPDIPLYEQYF
many	TRBV6-5	TRBJ2-5	-	TGTGCCAGCAGTCATCGGGACACTCCCGGACAGACCCAGTACTTC	CASSHRDTPGQTQYF
many	TRBV5-6	TRBJ1-2	TRBD1	TGTGCCAGCAGCAACCGACAGGGGCAGGGCTACACCTTC	CASSNRQGQGYTF
many	TRBV29-1	TRBJ2-3	TRBD2	TGCAGCGTACAAAGCGGGAGGGCCCTCATGAATACGCAGTATTTT	CSVQSGRALMNTQYF